The 5 T cell receptor beta chains listed next were all sequenced from one sample in a study of blood T cells in healthy people across ages. Primers used in a second PCR of roughly 6 to 12 cycles were a sample-barcoded 5' primer and a J-beta primer mix. TCRdb reprocessed the 5' RACE reads with MiXCR, giving one entry per CDR3 protein. This table has about 780,000 distinct CDR3 sequences, more than 35% appearing once. Sequenced: blood. The receptors were sampled from a man older than 75 in good health.

This clonotype was recorded a few times. The chain has TRBV15 and TRBJ1-5; maybe TRBD1 (5 bases). V was clipped by 5 bases and J by 4 bases, with 9 bases between them. Germline CDR1 reads LNHNV; CDR2 reads YYDKDF (reference sequence). The CDR3 runs 13 residues. The CDR3 here is CATSAHRNQPQHF. CDR3 sequence (DNA): TGTGCCACCAGCGCACACAGGAATCAGCCCCAGCATTTT.

The CDR3: CSVGGSPDTQETQYF. The CDR3 bases are TGCAGCGTTGGGGGATCACCGGACACACAAGAGACCCAGTACTTC. The chain is built from TRBV29-1 and TRBJ2-5; a possible D gene is TRBD1 (5 bases). This CDR3 is 15 amino acids long. Germline CDR1 is SQVTM and CDR2 is ANQGSEA. V was pared by 4 bases and J by 2 bases, with 17 bases between. Looking up the rest from reference TRBV29-1 and TRBJ2-5 gives the full variable domain: SAVISQKPSRDICQRGTSLTIQCQVDSQVTMMFWYRQQPGQSLTLIATANQGSEATYESGFVIDKFPISRPNLTFSTLTVSNMSPEDSSIYLCSVGGSPDTQETQYFGPGTRLLVL.

The chain joins TRBV5-5 to TRBJ1-1; D possibly corresponds to TRBD1 (5 bases). With 0 bases removed from V and 0 bases from J, the gap between germline ends came to 12 bases. Germline loops: CDR1 SGHKS, CDR2 YYEKEE (reference sequence). This CDR3 has 16 amino acids. For the CDR3, the DNA is TGTGCCAGCAGCTTGGCCACCGGGACCATGAACACTGAAGCTTTCTTT. It translates to CASSLATGTMNTEAFF.

Comments on this clonotype: This CDR3 is missing its conserved last phenylalanine or tryptophan, likely due to a read error. The V call is TRBV11-3, the J call TRBJ1-4, with TRBD1 identical over 8 bases. CDR1 and CDR2 from the germline V gene are SGHNT and YENEEA. V gave up 5 bases and J gave up 8 bases; unmatched junction bases: 7. This CDR3 has 14 residues. The chain's CDR3 is CASSPRTGLEKLFL. The CDR3 DNA reads as TGTGCCAGCAGCCCGCGGACAGGGTTGGAAAAACTGTTTTTG.

This clonotype was seen a few times. The chain recombines TRBV7-2 with TRBJ1-4; D may be TRBD1 (6 bases). The CDR3 covers 16 residues. The germline gives CDR1 SGHTA, CDR2 FQGNSA. V shed 5 bases and J shed 7 bases, with 20 bases lying between them. The CDR3 DNA reads as TGTGCCAGCAGCCGGAACAGGGTTGGAAATAGTGAAAAACTGTTTTTT. Encoded protein: CASSRNRVGNSEKLFF.